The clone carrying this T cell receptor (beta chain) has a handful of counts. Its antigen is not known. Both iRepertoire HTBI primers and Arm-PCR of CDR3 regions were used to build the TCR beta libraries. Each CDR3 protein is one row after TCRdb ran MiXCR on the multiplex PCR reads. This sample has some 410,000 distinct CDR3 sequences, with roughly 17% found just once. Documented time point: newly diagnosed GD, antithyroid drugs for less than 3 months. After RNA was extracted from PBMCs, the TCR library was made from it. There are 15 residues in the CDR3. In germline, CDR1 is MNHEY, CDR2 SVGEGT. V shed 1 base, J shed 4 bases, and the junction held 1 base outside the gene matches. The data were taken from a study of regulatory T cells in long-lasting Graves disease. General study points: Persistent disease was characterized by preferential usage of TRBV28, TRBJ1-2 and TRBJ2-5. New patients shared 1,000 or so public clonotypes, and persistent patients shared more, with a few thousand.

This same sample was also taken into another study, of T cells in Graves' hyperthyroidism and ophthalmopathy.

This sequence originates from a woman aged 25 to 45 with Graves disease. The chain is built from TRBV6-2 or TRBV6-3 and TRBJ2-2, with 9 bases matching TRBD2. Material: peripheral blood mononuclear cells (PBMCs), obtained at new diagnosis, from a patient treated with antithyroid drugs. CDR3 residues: CASSYLLAGTGELFF. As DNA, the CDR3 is TGTGCCAGCAGTTACTTACTAGCGGGCACCGGGGAGCTGTTTTTT.